This T cell receptor (beta chain) derives from a study of T cells in severe cutaneous drug reactions. The donors had carbamazepine-induced Stevens-Johnson syndrome or toxic epidermal necrolysis. Germline CDR1 LNHDA, CDR2 SQIVND (reference sequence). The CDR3 runs to 13 residues. Libraries were made by iRepertoire multiplex PCR with TCR subtype-specific primers for bulk and single-cell sequencing. Primers for V, D and J regions amplified bulk TCR beta libraries. TCRdb re-called the multiplex PCR reads, yielding one record per CDR3 amino acid sequence without DNA. Its table records about 7,500 distinct CDR3 sequences.

What was sequenced was cells from a skin blister. This TCR was recovered from a human donor with a severe cutaneous adverse drug reaction. The chain combines TRBV19 with TRBJ1-1. CDR3 amino acids: CASTLRGYTEAFF.